Each of the 10 T cell receptor beta chains below was sequenced from the same sample in a study of T cells in Graves' hyperthyroidism and ophthalmopathy. Amplification of TCR beta CDR3 regions was performed using RNA transcripts as template. The HTBI primer set was used in a first-round RT-PCR of the TCR CDR3. Using its own MiXCR run on the multiplex PCR reads, TCRdb lists one record per CDR3 protein. The sample consists of around 210,000 distinct CDR3 sequences, less than 20% of them appearing once. The sample taken for sequencing was blood. The origin of the receptors is a woman in her forties or fifties with Graves' hyperthyroidism.

This clonotype has a count of ten or more. The chain carries TRBV10-3 and TRBJ2-3, with D possibly TRBD1 on 5 matching bases. Trimming removed 2 bases at V and 0 bases at J, with 15 bases between. Germline CDR1 and CDR2: ENHRY and SYGVKD. The CDR3 has 17 residues. The DNA for the CDR3 is TGTGCCATCAGTGAGCGGAACGTAGGGGCAAGCACAGATACGCAGTATTTT. The encoded protein is CAISERNVGASTDTQYF.

This clonotype was detected many times. DNA of the CDR3: TGTGCCAGCAGCCCCCTAAGTAGGTCGGCTAACTATGGCTACACCTTC. Protein: CASSPLSRSANYGYTF. The V and J genes are TRBV11-2 and TRBJ1-2; D not certain. CDR3 size: 16 residues. V was cut by 5 bases and J by 0 bases, with 16 bases left in between. Germline CDR1 reads SGHAT; CDR2 reads FQNNGV.

The chain combines TRBV6-2 or TRBV6-3 with TRBJ2-1; TRBD2 matches at 12 bases. The CDR3 has 18 amino acids. Trimming at V came to 2 bases and at J to 2 bases, leaving 7 bases not matched to a gene. Germline-derived CDR1 and CDR2 are MNHEY and SVGEGT. CDR3 sequence: CASSYPTSGRSPYNEQFF. The CDR3 nucleotides are TGTGCCAGCAGTTACCCCACTAGCGGGAGGAGTCCCTACAATGAGCAGTTCTTC.

The chain joins TRBV27 to TRBJ1-5; maybe TRBD1 (5 bases). CDR3 length: 13 amino acids. Germline CDR1 reads MNHEY; CDR2 reads SMNVEV (reference sequence). With 6 bases removed from V and 7 bases from J, the gap between germline ends came to 13 bases. CDR3 region: CASSSDNSQPQHF. CDR3 sequence (DNA): TGTGCCAGCAGCTCGGACAATTCCCAGCCCCAGCATTTT.

This chain uses TRBV29-1 with TRBJ1-1; unclear D gene. Germline loops: CDR1 SQVTM, CDR2 ANQGSEA. Trimming stripped 8 bases from V and 5 bases from J, with 12 bases between. CDR3 length: 11 residues. The CDR3 bases are TGCAGCCACCAGTCGGGGACTGAAGCTTTCTTT. As protein: CSHQSGTEAFF. The full variable domain, completed using reference TRBV29-1 and TRBJ1-1, is SAVISQKPSRDICQRGTSLTIQCQVDSQVTMMFWYRQQPGQSLTLIATANQGSEATYESGFVIDKFPISRPNLTFSTLTVSNMSPEDSSIYLCSHQSGTEAFFGQGTRLTVV.

This clonotype was counted many times. The chain links TRBV6-1 to TRBJ1-1; no clear D. Germline assignment: CDR1 MNHNS and CDR2 SASEGT. The CDR3 is 13 amino acids. Trimming left V 9 bases short and J 1 base short, with 12 bases between. This CDR3 reads CASGLGENTEAFF. The CDR3 nucleotides are TGTGCCAGTGGCCTGGGAGAGAACACTGAAGCTTTCTTT.

This clonotype was seen repeatedly, ten times or more. This chain links TRBV10-3 with TRBJ2-2, with unresolved D. Trimming pared 6 bases from V and 4 bases from J, leaving 30 bases between. CDR1 is ENHRY and CDR2 is SYGVKD in the germline V gene. This CDR3 region has 20 residues. The DNA for the CDR3 is TGTGCCATCAGGGTGACAAGCGTGGGGTCTCTGGGAATGGCCACCGGGGAGCTGTTTTTT. It encodes CAIRVTSVGSLGMATGELFF.

This clonotype was seen ten or more times. The chain carries TRBV11-2 and TRBJ1-4, with no clear D. Trimming took 5 bases from V and 0 from J, leaving 10 bases between them. This CDR3 region has 15 residues. Germline V gene sequence: CDR1 SGHAT, CDR2 FQNNGV. The CDR3 nucleotides read TGTGCCAGCAGCCCGAGACGGACAACTAATGAAAAACTGTTTTTT. It yields the protein CASSPRRTTNEKLFF.

This clonotype was counted a few times. The genes are TRBV28 and TRBJ1-2; tentative D call: TRBD1 (5 bases). Per germline, CDR1 MDHEN and CDR2 SYDVKM. CDR3 size: 11 residues. Trimming removed 6 bases from V and 7 bases from J, with 9 bases in between. The CDR3 DNA reads as TGTGCCAGCAGACTAGGGGCTGGCTACACCTTC. This gives the protein CASRLGAGYTF.

This clonotype was counted many times. This chain uses TRBV3-1 with TRBJ2-7, with D possibly being TRBD1 (6 bases). Trimming cost V 2 bases and J 2 bases, with 10 bases left between them. Germline V gene data show CDR1 as LGHDT and CDR2 as YNNKEL (reference sequence). The CDR3 is 14 amino acids. The CDR3 here is CASSQSGVPYEQYF. In DNA, the CDR3 is TGTGCCAGCAGCCAATCAGGGGTCCCCTACGAGCAGTACTTC.